The present T cell receptor beta chain was sequenced within a study of T cell repertoires in ileal Crohn's disease. Study details: Every patient was operated on for stricturing (approximately 60%) or penetrating (roughly 39%) complications. Postoperative therapy was given to about half: more than 10 thiopurines, 15 to 20 anti-TNF agents.

V lost 1 base to trimming and J lost 0 bases, with 14 bases between them. Germline V lookup: CDR1 SGHDT, CDR2 YYEEEE. The CDR3 runs 17 residues. Notes on the study in general: Compared with CD4 T cells, sorted CD8 cells carried more expanded clones. Compared with non-smokers, active smokers at surgery showed more clonal expansions.

In regard to this clone: The antigen is unknown.

Measured with immunoSEQ multiplex PCR; TCRdb has only the in-frame clones, and not every one. This sample has some 14,000 clones, with around three quarters found just once. Sequenced sample: ileal tissue. The receptor was isolated from an adult with Crohn's disease. The chain combines TRBV5-6 with TRBJ1-5; D is possibly TRBD1 (5 bases). The CDR3 spells CASSLLRGRHSNQPQHF. CDR3 bases: TGTGCCAGCAGCTTGCTGCGGGGCAGGCATAGCAATCAGCCCCAGCATTTT.